The next 9 T cell receptor beta chains were all read from a single sample in a study of T cell changes during pregnancy in multiple sclerosis. Using immunoSEQ multiplex PCR, the repertoire was profiled, and TCRdb retains in-frame clones only, with some absent. Of roughly 60,000 clones in the sample, approximately 91% are singletons; the top ten hold roughly 0.7%. The starting material was CD4+ T cells from peripheral blood mononuclear cells, obtained in the first trimester of pregnancy. These receptors were collected from a female donor with multiple sclerosis, enrolled in a pregnancy study.

The rearrangement joins TRBV19 to TRBJ1-5, with 7 bases identical to TRBD1. The CDR3 runs 14 residues. V trimming: 5 bases; J trimming: 6 bases; junction bases outside the gene matches: 7. Germline V CDR1 and CDR2: LNHDA, SQIVND (reference sequence). CDR3 bases: TGTGCCAGTAGTTCGACAGGGTCAGCTCAGCCCCAGCATTTT. Encoded protein: CASSSTGSAQPQHF.

The V call is TRBV19, the J call TRBJ1-2; perhaps TRBD1 as D (6 bases). CDR3 size: 14 residues. Germline-derived CDR1 and CDR2 are LNHDA and SQIVND (reference sequence). With 6 bases removed from V and 4 bases from J, the gap between germline ends came to 15 bases. CDR3 residues: CASRSVQGSYGYTF. The CDR3 DNA reads TGTGCCAGTAGGTCCGTACAGGGCTCCTATGGCTACACCTTC.

The genes are TRBV11-1 and TRBJ2-7; maybe TRBD1 (6 bases). The CDR3 is made up of 13 amino acids. Trimming stripped 6 bases from V and 4 bases from J, with 13 bases between. Germline assignment: CDR1 SGHAT and CDR2 FQDESV (reference sequence). In DNA form, the CDR3 reads TGTGCCAGCAGATCGGACAGTAAGTACGAGCAGTACTTC. This gives the protein CASRSDSKYEQYF.

The V call is TRBV6-5, the J call TRBJ1-1; D remains unclear. From germline, CDR1 is MNHEY and CDR2 SVGAGI. The CDR3 totals 14 residues. The germline V and J ends were trimmed by 2 bases and 3 bases, with 10 bases remaining between them. The CDR3 loop reads CASSYLGAYTEAFF. CDR3 nucleotides: TGTGCCAGCAGTTACCTAGGAGCCTACACTGAAGCTTTCTTT.

The chain is built from TRBV7-2 and TRBJ2-1; D unresolved. In germline, CDR1 is SGHTA, CDR2 FQGNSA. Trimming removed 3 bases at V and 6 bases at J, with 6 bases between. The CDR3 totals 12 residues. CDR3 in DNA: TGTGCCAGCAGCTTGGAGTTCAATGAGCAGTTCTTC. It is translated as CASSLEFNEQFF.

The gene calls are TRBV4-2 and TRBJ2-2, with 13 bases matching TRBD2. CDR3 length equals 16 residues. The J segment lost 4 bases and the V segment lost 4 bases, leaving 3 bases of the junction unmatched. Germline loops: CDR1 LGHNA, CDR2 YNFKEQ. Here the CDR3 reads CASSPGLAGVTGELFF. The CDR3 DNA follows: TGTGCCAGCAGCCCAGGACTAGCGGGGGTCACCGGGGAGCTGTTTTTT.

J is TRBJ1-2 and V is TRBV2; D remains unclear. The CDR3 totals 13 residues. Deletions cut 8 bases from V and 6 bases from J, with 16 bases between. Germline CDR1 and CDR2: SNHLY and FYNNEI. CDR3 bases: TGTGCCAGCGGAGTGATTCTCTTCGATGGCTACACCTTC. Amino acids: CASGVILFDGYTF.

The chain links TRBV7-2 to TRBJ1-4, with TRBD1 matching 10 bases. The junction had 9 bases not matched to a gene; V was cut back by 3 bases and J by 8 bases. Looked up from germline, CDR1 is SGHTA and CDR2 is FQGNSA. The CDR3 is made up of 16 amino acids. The CDR3 spells CASSFGKGQGVEKLFF. CDR3 nucleotides: TGTGCCAGCAGCTTCGGGAAAGGACAGGGGGTGGAAAAACTGTTTTTT.

V and J are TRBV5-1 and TRBJ1-2; the match to TRBD1 covers 9 bases. Trimming at V came to 4 bases and at J to 14 bases, leaving 12 bases not matched to a gene. This CDR3 has 13 amino acids. Germline V gene lookup returns CDR1 SGHRS and CDR2 YFSETQ. CDR3 nucleotides: TGCGCCAGCAGCGAGATCGGGACAGGGACGCAGACCTTC. The encoded protein is CASSEIGTGTQTF.